Each of the 30 T cell receptor beta chains below was sequenced from the same sample in a study of Ad26.COV2.S vaccination and SARS-CoV-2 variants. The sample's treatment: 15 to 20 received Ad26.COV2.S at low or high dose, single or two shots; about 5 received placebo; per-sample allocation not given. Samples analyzed were those drawn on day 63 after the first vaccine or placebo injection. Clones were read by immunoSEQ multiplex PCR, and TCRdb kept only the in-frame ones, dropping some. Here the sample spans approximately 300,000 clones, just over 85% being singletons. This specimen consisted of peripheral blood, obtained in a trial of Ad26.COV2.S vaccine versus placebo. Receptor source: a person aged 18-65 years who received the Ad26.COV2.S COVID-19 vaccine or a placebo.

The J gene is TRBJ2-7, the V gene TRBV11-2; D might be TRBD2 (6 bases). Trimming removed 1 base at V and 3 bases at J, with 10 bases between. CDR1 and CDR2 (germline): SGHAT, FQNNGV. The CDR3 loop spans 14 amino acids. The DNA for the CDR3 is TGTGCCAGCAGCTTAGCGGGGGAGCGCTACGAGCAGTACTTC. Translated: CASSLAGERYEQYF.

This clone has only a few counts. The chain joins TRBV7-9 to TRBJ1-5; D is undetermined. Germline-derived CDR1 and CDR2 are SEHNR and FQNEAQ (reference sequence). The CDR3 loop spans 17 amino acids. Trimming removed 3 bases from V and 6 bases from J, with 21 bases in between. The CDR3 DNA reads TGTGCCAGCAGCTTTGGCTCGCTTACGGGGTGGGGTCAGCCCCAGCATTTT. Translation gives CASSFGSLTGWGQPQHF.

J is TRBJ1-5 and V is TRBV6-2 or TRBV6-3, with TRBD1 matching 7 bases. Germline V gene sequence: CDR1 MNHEY, CDR2 SVGEGT. The CDR3 spans 18 residues. With 5 bases clipped from V and 6 bases from J, the junction kept 19 bases outside the gene matches. CDR3: CASSPARSGQEDIQPQHF. CDR3 nucleotides: TGTGCCAGCAGTCCAGCCAGGAGCGGACAGGAAGATATTCAGCCCCAGCATTTT.

The V call is TRBV9, the J call TRBJ1-3; D is ambiguous. In germline, CDR1 is SGDLS, CDR2 YYNGEE. The CDR3 runs to 16 residues. Trimming took 0 bases from V and 0 from J, leaving 10 bases between them. DNA of the CDR3: TGTGCCAGCAGCGTAGTCGGCGGGGACTCTGGAAACACCATATATTTT. This encodes CASSVVGGDSGNTIYF. The full variable domain, in which reference TRBV9 and TRBJ1-3 provide the parts outside the CDR3, is DSGVTQTPKHLITATGQRVTLRCSPRSGDLSVYWYQQSLDQGLQFLIQYYNGEERAKGNILERFSAQQFPDLHSELNLSSLELGDSALYFCASSVVGGDSGNTIYFGEGSWLTVV.

In regard to this clone: Other nucleotide sequences in the sample specify the same CDR3. This chain uses TRBV7-8 with TRBJ1-2; no reliable D call. The length of the CDR3 is 15 residues. With 3 bases removed from V and 8 bases from J, the gap between germline ends came to 19 bases. CDR1 SGHVS and CDR2 FQNEAQ come from the germline V gene. This chain's CDR3 is CASSLGTALGGGYTF. In nucleotides, the CDR3 is TGTGCCAGCAGCTTGGGAACAGCCTTAGGAGGCGGCTACACCTTC.

The chain has TRBV5-6 and TRBJ2-6, with D possibly being TRBD1 (5 bases). This CDR3 contains 17 residues. Deletions cut 0 bases from V and 5 bases from J, with 15 bases between. The germline CDR1 and CDR2 sequences are SGHDT and YYEEEE. The CDR3 loop reads CASSLGQGRSRANVLTF. CDR3 coding DNA: TGTGCCAGCAGCTTGGGGCAGGGCCGATCGAGGGCCAACGTCCTGACTTTC. The variable domain in full, with the rest retrieved from reference TRBV5-6 and TRBJ2-6, is DAGVTQSPTHLIKTRGQQVTLRCSPKSGHDTVSWYQQALGQGPQFIFQYYEEEERQRGNFPDRFSGHQFPNYSSELNVNALLLGDSALYLCASSLGQGRSRANVLTFGAGSRLTVL.

This clone was picked up a small number of times. The chain links TRBV9 to TRBJ2-7; TRBD1 aligns across 9 bases. Germline V gene lookup returns CDR1 SGDLS and CDR2 YYNGEE. This CDR3 contains 15 residues. V trimming: 3 bases; J trimming: 2 bases; junction bases outside the gene matches: 6. The CDR3 DNA is TGTGCCAGCAGCGGCGGGACAGGGAACACCTACGAGCAGTACTTC. Translated, it gives CASSGGTGNTYEQYF.

The J gene is TRBJ1-2, the V gene TRBV7-8; D is ambiguous. CDR3 length equals 13 residues. With 6 bases removed from V and 8 bases from J, the gap between germline ends came to 16 bases. Germline-derived CDR1 and CDR2 are SGHVS and FQNEAQ. The CDR3 sequence is CASSPGSYEGYTF. CDR3 nucleotide sequence: TGTGCCAGCAGTCCCGGGTCCTACGAGGGCTACACCTTC.

This chain links TRBV19 with TRBJ1-4; D call uncertain. The germline V gene encodes CDR1 LNHDA and CDR2 SQIVND (reference sequence). The CDR3 sequence is 13 residues long. The V and J ends lost 10 bases and 8 bases respectively, with 17 bases between them. CDR3 region: CAIKDPEVEKLFF. The CDR3 nucleotides are TGTGCCATCAAGGACCCAGAGGTCGAAAAACTGTTTTTT.

The chain couples TRBV30 to TRBJ2-2; 10 nucleotides line up with TRBD1. The CDR3 sequence is 15 residues long. The V and J ends lost 3 bases and 7 bases, in that order; junction bases with no gene match: 8. CDR1 is GTSNPN and CDR2 is SVGIG in the germline V gene (reference sequence). The CDR3 region is CAWSPSTGGIGELFF. The CDR3 DNA follows: TGTGCCTGGAGCCCTTCGACAGGGGGCATCGGGGAGCTGTTTTTT.

The rearrangement links TRBV3-1 (or the pseudogene TRBV3-2) to TRBJ2-6; 11 nucleotides agree with TRBD2. Germline V lookup: CDR1 LGHDT, CDR2 YNNKEL (reference sequence). The CDR3 loop spans 18 amino acids. After removal of 4 bases from V and 0 bases from J, the junction contained 5 bases not matched to a gene. The chain's CDR3 is CASSLLAGGGSGANVLTF. The CDR3 DNA reads TGTGCCAGCAGCCTTCTAGCGGGGGGAGGCTCTGGGGCCAACGTCCTGACTTTC.

The chain uses TRBV6-5 and TRBJ1-5, with TRBD1 as a possible D gene (6 bases). Trimming removed 5 bases from V and 0 bases from J, with 11 bases in between. The CDR3 sequence is 15 residues long. Germline V CDR1 and CDR2: MNHEY, SVGAGI. The CDR3, as DNA: TGTGCCAGCAGTACCCAGGGGCATAGCAATCAGCCCCAGCATTTT. Translating it yields CASSTQGHSNQPQHF.

This clone was seen a handful of times. The chain carries TRBV19 and TRBJ1-2, with D possibly being TRBD1 (6 bases). This CDR3 has 14 amino acids. Germline V gives CDR1 LNHDA, CDR2 SQIVND (reference sequence). Trimming removed 5 bases from V and 2 bases from J, with 12 bases in between. CDR3 amino acids: CASSVRTANYGYTF. The CDR3 DNA follows: TGTGCCAGTAGTGTCCGGACAGCCAACTATGGCTACACCTTC.

The chain links TRBV6-5 to TRBJ2-2; the match to TRBD1 covers 8 bases. The V gene end was trimmed by 2 bases and the J gene end by 5 bases; junction bases not matched to a gene: 7. Germline V gene sequence: CDR1 MNHEY, CDR2 SVGAGI. The CDR3 totals 16 residues. CDR3 protein: CASSYLPGGSTGELFF. The CDR3 DNA reads as TGTGCCAGCAGTTACCTACCAGGGGGCAGTACCGGGGAGCTGTTTTTT.

V and J are TRBV4-1 and TRBJ1-2; D remains unclear. Per germline, CDR1 MGHRA and CDR2 YSYEKL. The CDR3 consists of 15 residues. V was pared by 1 base and J by 4 bases, with 13 bases between. The CDR3 spells CASSQVSGRSYGYTF. CDR3 nucleotide sequence: TGCGCCAGCAGCCAAGTTTCAGGCCGCTCCTATGGCTACACCTTC.

The V call is TRBV28, the J call TRBJ2-1; a weak D match, TRBD2 (6 bases). The CDR3 runs 14 residues. V was clipped by 7 bases and J by 6 bases, with 16 bases between them. Germline values: CDR1 MDHEN, CDR2 SYDVKM. CDR3 loop: CASIGGVLGNEQFF. For the CDR3, the DNA is TGTGCCAGCATAGGCGGGGTCCTCGGCAATGAGCAGTTCTTC.

This clone was observed once. This chain links TRBV7-2 with TRBJ2-7; 9 bases are a match to TRBD1. The CDR3 runs to 17 residues. V lost 1 base to trimming and J lost 0 bases; unmatched junction nucleotides: 7. Germline V CDR1 and CDR2: SGHTA, FQGNSA. CDR3 nucleotides: TGTGCCAGCAGCTTAGGGACAGGGGCCACCTTCTCCTACGAGCAGTACTTC. It is translated as CASSLGTGATFSYEQYF.

This clone was detected only a few times. The chain uses TRBV6-5 and TRBJ2-7; D is unresolved. The ends were cut back, 6 bases at V and 3 bases at J, with 6 bases in the middle. In germline, CDR1 is MNHEY, CDR2 SVGAGI. The CDR3 length is 11 residues. CDR3 sequence (DNA): TGTGCCAGCAGCTCCCTCTACGAGCAGTACTTC. It translates to CASSSLYEQYF.

V is TRBV7-6 and J is TRBJ2-2; 10 bases match TRBD1. There are 17 residues in the CDR3. Unmatched junction bases numbered 8, after V lost 5 bases and J lost 2 bases. From germline, CDR1 is SGHVS and CDR2 FNYEAQ. Here the CDR3 DNA reads TGTGCCAGCAGCCTTATAGACAGGGGGCGAAACACCGGGGAGCTGTTTTTT. It yields the protein CASSLIDRGRNTGELFF.

V and J are TRBV4-3 and TRBJ2-1, with D perhaps being TRBD1 or TRBD2 (5 bases each). The length of the CDR3 is 14 residues. The germline V gene has CDR1 LGHNA and CDR2 YSLEER. Trimming removed 5 bases from V and 8 bases from J, with 16 bases in between. The CDR3 here is CASSSRRRGDEQFF. The DNA of the CDR3 is TGCGCCAGCAGCTCTAGACGGAGAGGGGATGAGCAGTTCTTC.

The chain is built from TRBV5-1 and TRBJ1-6, with D hard to call. The V and J ends lost 2 bases and 4 bases respectively, with 10 bases between them. Germline CDR1 is SGHRS and CDR2 is YFSETQ. CDR3 length equals 15 residues. The CDR3 nucleotides are TGCGCCAGCAGCTTCAGGCGAGGGTATAATTCACCCCTCCACTTT. It yields the protein CASSFRRGYNSPLHF.

This rearrangement joins TRBV2 to TRBJ1-1; D perhaps matches TRBD1 (5 bases). The V end lost 4 bases, the J end lost 1 base, and 10 bases lay between the germline ends. The CDR3 is made up of 14 amino acids. Germline assignment: CDR1 SNHLY and CDR2 FYNNEI. CDR3 residues: CASSGGDRNTEAFF. DNA for the CDR3: TGTGCCAGCAGTGGGGGCGACAGGAACACTGAAGCTTTCTTT.

The chain recombines TRBV7-2 with TRBJ1-1, with D possibly being TRBD1 (5 bases). CDR3 size: 15 residues. Between the trimmed V and J ends, which lost 5 bases and 6 bases, there was a span of 19 bases. Germline V gene lookup returns CDR1 SGHTA and CDR2 FQGNSA. CDR3 DNA sequence: TGTGCCAGCAGCCCTAACACCTATCTGACAGCTGAAGCTTTCTTT. Protein: CASSPNTYLTAEAFF.

V and J are TRBV9 and TRBJ2-1; 8 bases align to TRBD1. The CDR3 length is 20 residues. V lost 0 bases, J lost 4 bases, and 18 bases stayed unmatched. In germline, CDR1 is SGDLS, CDR2 YYNGEE. CDR3 amino acids: CASSVAPGQASPTKYNEQFF. The DNA for the CDR3 is TGTGCCAGCAGCGTAGCTCCGGGACAGGCGTCCCCCACGAAATACAATGAGCAGTTCTTC.

The CDR3 sequence is CASSPPGGTGVEV. CDR3 in DNA: TGTGCCAGCAGCCCGCCCGGGGGGACAGGGGTAGAAGTC. V gene TRBV5-6 combines with J gene TRBJ2-7, with 10 bases identical to TRBD1. Per the germline V gene, CDR1 is SGHDT and CDR2 is YYEEEE. This CDR3 is 13 amino acids long.

The chain carries TRBV7-2 and TRBJ2-1; 9 bases align to TRBD2. Germline loops: CDR1 SGHTA, CDR2 FQGNSA. The CDR3 sequence is 15 residues long. V lost 8 bases, J lost 3 bases, and 8 bases stayed unmatched. The CDR3 DNA is TGTGCCAGCCAGACCCCAGCGGGGGGCTACAATGAGCAGTTCTTC. Residues: CASQTPAGGYNEQFF. Full variable domain (missing parts from reference TRBV7-2 and TRBJ2-1): GAGVSQSPSNKVTEKGKDVELRCDPISGHTALYWYRQSLGQGLEFLIYFQGNSAPDKSGLPSDRFSAERTGGSVSTLTIQRTQQEDSAVYLCASQTPAGGYNEQFFGPGTRLTVL.

Note on this clone: Other DNA sequences of this sample code for an identical CDR3. The chain combines TRBV24-1 with TRBJ2-2, with 8 bases lining up with TRBD1. The ends lost 4 bases at V and 1 base at J; junction bases unmatched: 4. The germline V gene encodes CDR1 KGHDR and CDR2 SFDVKD. The CDR3 runs to 16 residues. In DNA, the CDR3 is TGTGCCACCAGTGACCCTGGACAGGGGAACACCGGGGAGCTGTTTTTT. This encodes CATSDPGQGNTGELFF.

This clone was seen once. The gene calls are TRBV7-6 and TRBJ1-3, with 9 nucleotides matching TRBD1. The junction had 9 bases not matched to a gene; V was cut back by 5 bases and J by 4 bases. Germline V gives CDR1 SGHVS, CDR2 FNYEAQ. The CDR3 loop spans 16 amino acids. For the CDR3, the DNA is TGTGCCAGCAGCCCAGACGGGACAGGGTCAGGAAACACCATATATTTT. This translates into CASSPDGTGSGNTIYF.

The chain carries TRBV19 and TRBJ1-2, with a weak D call TRBD1 (6 bases). The CDR3 length is 15 residues. Germline-derived CDR1 and CDR2 are LNHDA and SQIVND (reference sequence). V gave up 1 base and J gave up 4 bases, with 13 bases separating them. DNA of the CDR3: TGTGCCAGTAGTATAGGACAGGCTAAGGCCTATGGCTACACCTTC. Protein sequence: CASSIGQAKAYGYTF.

J is TRBJ1-6 and V is TRBV2; D is perhaps TRBD1 (6 bases). Germline V gives CDR1 SNHLY, CDR2 FYNNEI. V dropped 5 bases and J dropped 11 bases, with 19 bases sitting between them. The CDR3 sequence is 15 residues long. DNA for the CDR3: TGTGCCAGCAGTAAATCGGGGACACCTACAACACCCCTCCACTTT. Its protein is CASSKSGTPTTPLHF.